This T cell receptor (beta chain) was captured by sequencing in a study of cytomegalovirus exposure and HLA in healthy donors. Germline V lookup: CDR1 SNHLY, CDR2 FYNNEI. The CDR3 extends over 15 amino acids. Trimming took 5 bases from V and 4 from J; bases not matched to a gene: 5. PCR amplification relied on 60 Vbeta primers (plus 13 Jbeta primers). Assay: immunoSEQ multiplex PCR; the TCRdb copy retains only in-frame clones and omits some. The table shows over 110,000 clones, with 82% occurring only once. The sample consisted of PBMCs. This clonotype originated in a male donor in good health and CMV-seronegative. The chain uses TRBV2 and TRBJ2-1; TRBD1 matches 10 bases. CDR3 sequence (DNA): TGTGCCAGCAGTCCGGGACAGGGGTTTTACAATGAGCAGTTCTTC. This sequence encodes CASSPGQGFYNEQFF.